The 13 T cell receptor beta chains in this list originate from one sample, sequenced in a study of OX40 agonist ivuxolimab in advanced cancers. Data came from immunoSEQ multiplex PCR; TCRdb stores just in-frame clones and leaves some out. The profile shows 39,000 or so clones, around 87% of them singletons. The sequencing used CD4+ or CD8+ T cells sorted from blood, collected in a trial of the OX40 agonist ivuxolimab. The receptor set was obtained from an adult with an advanced solid tumor such as melanoma, head and neck, liver or kidney cancer.

The chain uses TRBV28 and TRBJ1-1, with a weak D call TRBD1 (5 bases). Per the germline V gene, CDR1 is MDHEN and CDR2 is SYDVKM. CDR3 size: 12 residues. Trimming shortened V by 7 bases and J by 11 bases, and 17 bases separated the two germline ends. The CDR3 region has the DNA TGTGCCAGCACTCAGGGTTTTGGATGGGCTTTCTTT. It yields the protein CASTQGFGWAFF. The full variable domain, its missing parts supplied by reference TRBV28 and TRBJ1-1, is DVKVTQSSRYLVKRTGEKVFLECVQDMDHENMFWYRQDPGLGLRLIYFSYDVKMKEKGDIPEGYSVSREKKERFSLILESASTNQTSMYLCASTQGFGWAFFGQGTRLTVV.

The chain joins TRBV9 to TRBJ2-3; D is undetermined. The CDR3 covers 15 residues. Per germline, CDR1 SGDLS and CDR2 YYNGEE. V was cut by 0 bases and J by 2 bases, with 10 bases left in between. CDR3 sequence reads: CASSVEAGITDTQYF. The CDR3 bases are TGTGCCAGCAGCGTAGAGGCAGGAATCACAGATACGCAGTATTTT.

The chain links TRBV5-1 to TRBJ1-2, with 9 positions matching TRBD1. CDR1 and CDR2 from the germline V gene are SGHRS and YFSETQ. The V segment lost 7 bases and the J segment 7 bases; nucleotides outside the gene matches: 11. The CDR3 has 14 amino acids. The CDR3 coding sequence is TGCGCCAGCCGCCACCCACAGGGGGCGAGTGGCTACACCTTC. Protein sequence: CASRHPQGASGYTF.

In DNA form, the CDR3 reads TGTGCCAGTAACCCGTTAGCCGTCGGGGGGACTGAAGCTTTCTTT. It specifies CASNPLAVGGTEAFF. This chain links TRBV19 with TRBJ1-1, with D maybe TRBD1 (5 bases). Trimming took 7 bases from V and 5 from J, leaving 20 bases between them. The germline V gene has CDR1 LNHDA and CDR2 SQIVND (reference sequence). The CDR3 runs to 15 residues. The complete variable domain, with remaining parts taken from reference TRBV19 and TRBJ1-1, reads DGGITQSPKYLFRKEGQNVTLSCEQNLNHDAMYWYRQDPGQGLRLIYYSQIVNDFQKGDIAEGYSVSREKKESFPLTVTSAQKNPTAFYLCASNPLAVGGTEAFFGQGTRLTVV.

This chain links TRBV6-5 with TRBJ1-4; no clear D gene. Germline assignment: CDR1 MNHEY and CDR2 SVGAGI. Trimming left V 4 bases short and J 0 bases short, with 9 bases between. The CDR3 consists of 15 residues. CDR3 residues: CASSSATATNEKLFF. Written as DNA, the CDR3 is TGTGCCAGCAGTTCCGCGACTGCAACTAATGAAAAACTGTTTTTT.

The chain links TRBV6-5 to TRBJ2-7; 7 bases are shared with TRBD1. The germline V gene has CDR1 MNHEY and CDR2 SVGAGI. The CDR3 contains 15 residues. V was pared by 5 bases and J by 4 bases, with 11 bases of the junction left unmatched. The CDR3 loop reads CASSPEGRGIYEQYF. The CDR3 DNA follows: TGTGCCAGCAGTCCCGAGGGCAGGGGGATTTACGAGCAGTACTTC.

V is TRBV7-7 and J is TRBJ2-1; TRBD1 agrees at 9 bases. The V gene end was trimmed by 5 bases and the J gene end by 5 bases; junction bases not matched to a gene: 4. Germline V CDR1 and CDR2: SSHAT, FNYEAQ (reference sequence). The CDR3 is 14 residues long. CDR3 sequence: CASSPGQGNNEQFF. The CDR3 DNA reads TGTGCCAGCAGCCCGGGACAGGGAAACAATGAGCAGTTCTTC.

The chain uses TRBV18 and TRBJ2-7, with 8 bases that match TRBD2. The V and J ends lost 2 bases and 1 base, in that order; junction bases with no gene match: 1. This CDR3 is 14 amino acids long. The germline gives CDR1 KGHSH, CDR2 LQKENI. CDR3 amino acids: CASSPTSGSYEQYF. The CDR3 DNA is TGTGCCAGCTCACCAACTAGCGGTTCCTACGAGCAGTACTTC.

The chain is built from TRBV11-2 and TRBJ2-5; TRBD2 might be the D (5 bases). Germline assignment: CDR1 SGHAT and CDR2 FQNNGV. V dropped 5 bases and J dropped 0 bases, with 7 bases sitting between them. This CDR3 comprises 13 residues. This CDR3 reads CASSEGNQETQYF. DNA of the CDR3: TGTGCCAGCAGCGAGGGAAACCAAGAGACCCAGTACTTC.

The gene calls are TRBV5-4 and TRBJ2-3; D is possibly TRBD1 (6 bases). Germline V CDR1 and CDR2: SGHNT, YYREEE (reference sequence). The CDR3 loop spans 15 amino acids. V was cut by 4 bases and J by 0 bases, with 12 bases left in between. The CDR3 DNA follows: TGTGCCAGCAGCCTTCCGACAGGCAGCACAGATACGCAGTATTTT. It specifies CASSLPTGSTDTQYF.

This sequence joins TRBV28 and TRBJ1-1; D is perhaps TRBD1 (5 bases). The germline CDR1 and CDR2 sequences are MDHEN and SYDVKM. Deletions cut 6 bases from V and 6 bases from J, with 11 bases between. The CDR3 runs to 12 residues. The CDR3 sequence: CASRSGSAEAFF. CDR3 nucleotides: TGTGCCAGCAGGTCAGGGAGCGCTGAAGCTTTCTTT.

The rearrangement joins TRBV7-6 to TRBJ1-2; D may be TRBD1 (5 bases). Germline loops: CDR1 SGHVS, CDR2 FNYEAQ. V lost 5 bases and J lost 4, with 14 bases in between. CDR3 length: 14 amino acids. The CDR3 loop reads CASSQNDRGYGYTF. The CDR3 DNA follows: TGTGCCAGCAGCCAGAACGACAGAGGCTATGGCTACACCTTC.

The chain's CDR3 is CASGGYYNYGYTF. The DNA for the CDR3 is TGTGCCAGCGGGGGATATTATAACTATGGCTACACCTTC. This chain links TRBV6-5 with TRBJ1-2; a possible D gene is TRBD1 (5 bases). V lost 8 bases, J lost 1 base, and 11 bases lay in between. This CDR3 is built from 13 residues. Germline CDR1 MNHEY, CDR2 SVGAGI.